One and the same sample provided the 27 T cell receptor beta chains below, sequenced in a study of cytomegalovirus exposure and HLA in healthy donors. This PCR relied on a set of 60 Vbeta primers and 13 Jbeta primers. Sequencing was performed with immunoSEQ multiplex PCR; in TCRdb, only in-frame clones are kept and a portion is missing. Altogether approximately 190,000 clones are present, roughly 76% being singletons, with the ten largest covering approximately 2.1%. Sequenced sample: PBMCs. Source of these receptors: a woman between 25 and 40 years old in good health and CMV-seropositive.

V usage is TRBV7-3 and J usage is TRBJ2-1; 9 bases agree with TRBD2. Germline V gene sequence: CDR1 SGHTA, CDR2 FQGTGA. The V and J ends lost 2 bases and 2 bases, in that order; junction bases with no gene match: 4. The CDR3 contains 16 residues. The CDR3 DNA is TGTGCCAGCAGCTTATTAGCGGGGGCGACCTACAATGAGCAGTTCTTC. This translates into CASSLLAGATYNEQFF.

The rearrangement links TRBV19 to TRBJ2-7; D perhaps matches TRBD1 (5 bases). V gave up 3 bases and J gave up 2 bases, with 17 bases separating them. CDR3 length equals 16 residues. Germline CDR1 LNHDA, CDR2 SQIVND (reference sequence). CDR3 loop: CASSMGWAGPTYEQYF. In DNA, the CDR3 is TGTGCCAGTAGTATGGGTTGGGCAGGGCCAACCTACGAGCAGTACTTC. Combining the CDR3 with reference TRBV19 and TRBJ2-7 gives the whole variable domain DGGITQSPKYLFRKEGQNVTLSCEQNLNHDAMYWYRQDPGQGLRLIYYSQIVNDFQKGDIAEGYSVSREKKESFPLTVTSAQKNPTAFYLCASSMGWAGPTYEQYFGPGTRLTVT.

The V call is TRBV28, the J call TRBJ1-2; D unclear. The V end was cut by 2 bases, the J end by 5 bases, with 3 bases between. Germline lookup yields CDR1 MDHEN and CDR2 SYDVKM. There are 11 residues in the CDR3. CDR3 amino acids: CASSLAYGYTF. The CDR3 DNA follows: TGTGCCAGCAGTTTAGCGTATGGCTACACCTTC.

This clone was seen only once. The J gene is TRBJ2-1, the V gene TRBV28; D gene uncertain. Per the germline V gene, CDR1 is MDHEN and CDR2 is SYDVKM. The CDR3 extends over 13 amino acids. Between the trimmed V and J ends, which lost 3 bases and 13 bases, there was a span of 16 bases. The DNA for the CDR3 is TGTGCCAGCAGTTTCAGTTCCCGATACCTCCAGTTCTTC. It yields the protein CASSFSSRYLQFF.

This rearrangement joins TRBV27 to TRBJ1-2, with TRBD1 identical over 11 bases. Germline CDR1 reads MNHEY; CDR2 reads SMNVEV (reference sequence). Trimming cost V 5 bases and J 3 bases; bases outside gene matches: 5. The CDR3 length is 15 residues. The CDR3 region has the DNA TGTGCCAGCAGTAAGGGGACAGGGGGGGACTATGGCTACACCTTC. As protein: CASSKGTGGDYGYTF.

This rearrangement joins TRBV19 to TRBJ1-6; D unclear. The CDR3 totals 13 residues. Germline V gives CDR1 LNHDA, CDR2 SQIVND (reference sequence). Between the trimmed V and J ends, which lost 3 bases and 7 bases, there was a span of 7 bases. The CDR3 sequence is CASSIVGNSPLHF. The CDR3 bases are TGTGCCAGTAGTATTGTCGGGAATTCACCCCTCCACTTT. Full variable domain (remainder filled in from reference TRBV19 and TRBJ1-6): DGGITQSPKYLFRKEGQNVTLSCEQNLNHDAMYWYRQDPGQGLRLIYYSQIVNDFQKGDIAEGYSVSREKKESFPLTVTSAQKNPTAFYLCASSIVGNSPLHFGNGTRLTVT.

The V and J genes are TRBV5-1 and TRBJ2-7; 7 nucleotides agree with TRBD1. The CDR3 totals 13 residues. From germline, CDR1 is SGHRS and CDR2 YFSETQ. J gave up 2 bases and V 3 bases, and 2 bases lay outside the gene matches. The CDR3 reads CASSSGQPYEQYF. The CDR3, as DNA: TGCGCCAGCAGCTCGGGACAGCCCTACGAGCAGTACTTC.

V usage is TRBV5-4 and J usage is TRBJ2-7; TRBD1 aligns across 7 bases. The V segment lost 5 bases and the J segment 2 bases; nucleotides outside the gene matches: 7. Germline V gives CDR1 SGHNT, CDR2 YYREEE (reference sequence). CDR3 size: 14 residues. The CDR3 nucleotides read TGTGCCAGCAGAATCACAGGGGACGCCTACGAGCAGTACTTC. As protein: CASRITGDAYEQYF.

V and J are TRBV18 and TRBJ1-1; 7 bases fit TRBD1. The CDR3 contains 14 residues. Germline V gives CDR1 KGHSH, CDR2 LQKENI. Trimming cost V 7 bases and J 4 bases; bases outside gene matches: 9. CDR3 protein: CASFPPGGGTEAFF. CDR3 bases: TGTGCCAGCTTTCCCCCAGGGGGAGGCACTGAAGCTTTCTTT.

V gene TRBV7-9 combines with J gene TRBJ2-1; 8 nucleotides line up with TRBD2. Trimming at V came to 11 bases and at J to 4 bases, leaving 10 bases not matched to a gene. Germline V gene lookup returns CDR1 SEHNR and CDR2 FQNEAQ (reference sequence). CDR3 length: 14 amino acids. CDR3 in amino acids: CAGESGSVYNEQFF. As DNA, the CDR3 is TGTGCCGGAGAAAGCGGGAGTGTGTACAATGAGCAGTTCTTC.

V and J are TRBV14 and TRBJ1-2; a weak D match, TRBD1 (6 bases). V shed 1 base and J shed 5 bases, with 8 bases lying between them. Germline CDR1 SGHDN, CDR2 FVKESK. The CDR3 covers 13 residues. The CDR3 region is CASSQGTAYGYTF. In DNA form, the CDR3 reads TGTGCCAGCAGCCAAGGGACAGCATATGGCTACACCTTC.

The chain's CDR3 is CASSYSPESYEQYF. CDR3 DNA: TGTGCCAGCAGTTACTCCCCCGAGTCCTACGAGCAGTACTTC. This chain uses TRBV6-6 with TRBJ2-7; D is unresolved. This CDR3 is 14 amino acids long. Trimming removed 0 bases from V and 1 base from J, with 7 bases in between. Germline lookup yields CDR1 MNHNY and CDR2 SVGAGI (reference sequence).

V usage is TRBV7-8 and J usage is TRBJ2-3; 8 bases map to TRBD2. CDR1 SGHVS and CDR2 FQNEAQ come from the germline V gene. CDR3 length: 16 amino acids. J gave up 3 bases and V 1 base, and 6 bases lay outside the gene matches. The CDR3 spells CASSLGVTSGTDTQYF. The CDR3 bases are TGTGCCAGCAGCTTAGGAGTAACTAGCGGAACAGATACGCAGTATTTT.

The CDR3 region has the DNA TGTGCCAGCAGCTTAACGAGGGCGGACAATGAGCAGTTCTTC. It specifies CASSLTRADNEQFF. The V and J genes are TRBV7-3 and TRBJ2-1; D perhaps matches TRBD2 (5 bases). Trimming took 0 bases from V and 5 from J, leaving 8 bases between them. The CDR3 runs 14 residues. Germline CDR1 is SGHTA and CDR2 is FQGTGA.

The V call is TRBV27, the J call TRBJ1-3; 7 bases are shared with TRBD1. Germline V gene data show CDR1 as MNHEY and CDR2 as SMNVEV (reference sequence). CDR3 length: 15 amino acids. V trimming: 2 bases; J trimming: 2 bases; junction bases outside the gene matches: 3. Written as DNA, the CDR3 is TGTGCCAGCAGTTTAGAGGGGGCGGCTGGAAACACCATATATTTT. Amino acids: CASSLEGAAGNTIYF.

This clone was picked up a small number of times. The V and J genes are TRBV10-3 and TRBJ1-2; a possible D gene is TRBD1 (6 bases). Germline V CDR1 and CDR2: ENHRY, SYGVKD. V was cut by 6 bases and J by 8 bases, with 10 bases left in between. The CDR3 has 11 amino acids. The CDR3 loop is CAISNREGYTF. The CDR3 DNA reads as TGTGCCATCAGCAACAGGGAGGGCTACACCTTC.

This sequence joins TRBV4-2 and TRBJ2-2; TRBD2 aligns across 12 bases. The V and J ends lost 0 bases and 6 bases, in that order; junction bases with no gene match: 2. This CDR3 is 16 amino acids long. In germline, CDR1 is LGHNA, CDR2 YNFKEQ. Here the CDR3 DNA reads TGTGCCAGCAGCCAAGATACTAGCGGGGGGCCCGGGGAGCTGTTTTTT. Amino acid sequence: CASSQDTSGGPGELFF.

In this sample, this clone turned up once. The chain uses TRBV18 and TRBJ2-5, with 14 bases identical to TRBD2. There are 17 residues in the CDR3. Losses at the gene ends were 0 bases for V and 1 base for J; bases not matched to a gene: 1. Germline-derived CDR1 and CDR2 are KGHSH and LQKENI. The CDR3 here is CASSPPGLAGGQETQYF. CDR3 nucleotides: TGTGCCAGCTCACCACCTGGACTAGCGGGAGGCCAAGAGACCCAGTACTTC.

This sequence joins TRBV18 and TRBJ2-7, with 10 bases matching TRBD2. From germline, CDR1 is KGHSH and CDR2 LQKENI. The ends lost 2 bases at V and 0 bases at J; junction bases unmatched: 7. This CDR3 comprises 17 residues. DNA of the CDR3: TGTGCCAGCTCACCAAATCGACTAGCGGGCAGCTCCTACGAGCAGTACTTC. Translating gives CASSPNRLAGSSYEQYF.

The chain couples TRBV7-9 to TRBJ1-1; D not resolved. The CDR3 length is 17 residues. CDR1 is SEHNR and CDR2 is FQNEAQ in the germline V gene (reference sequence). Trimming took off 2 bases at V and 0 bases at J, with 16 bases between the two ends. The CDR3 DNA is TGTGCCAGCAGCTTATCGGTCCGCAACCCAATGAACACTGAAGCTTTCTTT. Translation: CASSLSVRNPMNTEAFF. The full variable domain, in which reference TRBV7-9 and TRBJ1-1 provide the parts outside the CDR3, is DTGVSQNPRHKITKRGQNVTFRCDPISEHNRLYWYRQTLGQGPEFLTYFQNEAQLEKSRLLSDRFSAERPKGSFSTLEIQRTEQGDSAMYLCASSLSVRNPMNTEAFFGQGTRLTVV.

The J gene is TRBJ1-1, the V gene TRBV5-8; D remains ambiguous. V lost 6 bases and J lost 5, with 2 bases in between. The germline gives CDR1 SGHTS, CDR2 YDEGEE. The CDR3 totals 9 residues. The CDR3, as DNA: TGTGCCAGCACTACTGAAGCTTTCTTT. Its protein product is CASTTEAFF.

The rearrangement uses TRBV11-2 and TRBJ2-7; 8 nucleotides line up with TRBD2. CDR1 and CDR2 from the germline V gene are SGHAT and FQNNGV. Trimming removed 0 bases from V and 3 bases from J; junction bases left unmatched: 7. The CDR3 sequence is 16 residues long. CDR3 sequence: CASSLERGAGLYEQYF. The CDR3 coding sequence is TGTGCCAGCAGCTTAGAGCGGGGGGCGGGTCTCTACGAGCAGTACTTC.

The sample holds one count of this clone. This chain uses TRBV10-3 with TRBJ2-5; 7 bases align to TRBD1. CDR3 length: 15 residues. V lost 4 bases and J lost 1; bases outside the gene matches: 6. From germline, CDR1 is ENHRY and CDR2 SYGVKD. The CDR3 DNA reads TGTGCCATCAGTGCGGAAGGGGGCCTCCAAGAGACCCAGTACTTC. Translated: CAISAEGGLQETQYF.

The table lists this clone with a count of one. This chain joins TRBV18 and TRBJ2-5; unclear D gene. There are 13 residues in the CDR3. Trimming removed 3 bases from V and 0 bases from J, with 5 bases in between. Germline CDR1 is KGHSH and CDR2 is LQKENI. The CDR3 sequence is CASSPGYQETQYF. In nucleotides, the CDR3 is TGTGCCAGCTCACCCGGGTACCAAGAGACCCAGTACTTC.

The sample holds one count of this clone. The V and J genes are TRBV11-2 and TRBJ2-7, with 8 bases that match TRBD1. Looked up from germline, CDR1 is SGHAT and CDR2 is FQNNGV. CDR3 length equals 15 residues. J gave up 3 bases and V 5 bases, and 9 bases lay outside the gene matches. In DNA, the CDR3 is TGTGCCAGCAGCGCACCGGGACAGGTAGTCTACGAGCAGTACTTC. Residues: CASSAPGQVVYEQYF.

The gene calls are TRBV29-1 and TRBJ1-1, with TRBD1 as a possible D gene (6 bases). Per germline, CDR1 SQVTM and CDR2 ANQGSEA. V lost 4 bases and J lost 0, with 9 bases in between. The CDR3 length is 13 residues. CDR3 sequence (DNA): TGCAGCGTTGGGACAGCCATGAACACTGAAGCTTTCTTT. Encoded protein: CSVGTAMNTEAFF.

The J gene is TRBJ2-7, the V gene TRBV6-5; D not certain. Looked up from germline, CDR1 is MNHEY and CDR2 is SVGAGI. V was trimmed by 4 bases and J by 1 base, leaving 11 bases between them. There are 14 residues in the CDR3. The CDR3 reads CASSWRSGSYEQYF. The CDR3 nucleotides are TGTGCCAGCAGTTGGCGGAGTGGGTCCTACGAGCAGTACTTC.